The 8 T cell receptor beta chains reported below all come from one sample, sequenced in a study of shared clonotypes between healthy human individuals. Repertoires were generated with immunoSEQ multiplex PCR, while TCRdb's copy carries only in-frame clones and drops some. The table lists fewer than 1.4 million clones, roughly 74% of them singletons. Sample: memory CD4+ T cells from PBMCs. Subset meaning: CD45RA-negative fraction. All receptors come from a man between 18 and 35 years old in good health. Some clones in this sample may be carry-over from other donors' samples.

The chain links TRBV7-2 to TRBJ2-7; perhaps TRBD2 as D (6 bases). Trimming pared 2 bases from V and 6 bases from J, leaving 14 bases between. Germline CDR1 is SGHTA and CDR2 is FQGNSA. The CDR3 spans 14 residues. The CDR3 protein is CASSLLGGIREQYF. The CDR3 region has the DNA TGTGCCAGCAGCTTATTGGGCGGGATCCGCGAGCAGTACTTC. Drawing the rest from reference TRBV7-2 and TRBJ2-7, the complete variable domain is GAGVSQSPSNKVTEKGKDVELRCDPISGHTALYWYRQSLGQGLEFLIYFQGNSAPDKSGLPSDRFSAERTGGSVSTLTIQRTQQEDSAVYLCASSLLGGIREQYFGPGTRLTVT.

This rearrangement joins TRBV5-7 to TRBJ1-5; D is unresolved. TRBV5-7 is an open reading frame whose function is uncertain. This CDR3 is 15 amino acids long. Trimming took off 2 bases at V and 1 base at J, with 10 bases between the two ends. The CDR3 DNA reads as TGTGCCAGCAGCTTAATACAGTCGAGCAATCAGCCCCAGCATTTT. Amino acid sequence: CASSLIQSSNQPQHF.

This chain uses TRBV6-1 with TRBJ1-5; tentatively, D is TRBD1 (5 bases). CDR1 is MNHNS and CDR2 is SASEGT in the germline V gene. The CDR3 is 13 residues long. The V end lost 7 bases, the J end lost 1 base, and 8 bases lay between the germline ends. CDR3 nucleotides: TGTGCCAGCAACCGGGACAGCAATCAGCCCCAGCATTTT. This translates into CASNRDSNQPQHF.

The DNA of the CDR3 is TGTGCCAGCAGCGGGGTTAGCGGGAGCGGAAATGAGCAGTTCTTC. Translating gives CASSGVSGSGNEQFF. This chain uses TRBV7-8 with TRBJ2-1; 9 nucleotides agree with TRBD2. The trim removed 5 bases at V and 7 bases at J, leaving 9 bases unmatched. This CDR3 contains 15 residues. Germline V gives CDR1 SGHVS, CDR2 FQNEAQ.

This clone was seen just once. This CDR3 reads CASSLSGGDTEAFF. CDR3 sequence (DNA): TGTGCCAGCAGCTTATCAGGGGGGGACACTGAAGCTTTCTTT. The chain recombines TRBV7-9 with TRBJ1-1; 7 bases are shared with TRBD1. This CDR3 region has 14 residues. Losses at the gene ends were 2 bases for V and 3 bases for J; bases not matched to a gene: 3. Germline CDR1 and CDR2: SEHNR and FQNEAQ (reference sequence).

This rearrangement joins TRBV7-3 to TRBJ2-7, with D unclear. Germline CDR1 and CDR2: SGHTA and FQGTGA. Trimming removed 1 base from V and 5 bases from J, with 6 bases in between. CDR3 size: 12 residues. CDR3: CASSLIGDEQYF. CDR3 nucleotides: TGTGCCAGCAGCTTAATAGGCGACGAGCAGTACTTC.

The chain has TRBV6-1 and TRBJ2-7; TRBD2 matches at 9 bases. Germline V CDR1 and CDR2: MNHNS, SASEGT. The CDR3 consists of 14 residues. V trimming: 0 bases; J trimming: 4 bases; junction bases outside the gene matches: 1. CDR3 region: CASSEASGRYEQYF. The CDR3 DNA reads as TGTGCCAGCAGTGAAGCTAGCGGGAGATACGAGCAGTACTTC.

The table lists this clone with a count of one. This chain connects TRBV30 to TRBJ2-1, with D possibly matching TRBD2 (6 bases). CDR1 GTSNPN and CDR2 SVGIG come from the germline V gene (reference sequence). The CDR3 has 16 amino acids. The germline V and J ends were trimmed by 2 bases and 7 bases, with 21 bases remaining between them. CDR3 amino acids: CAWSRAPGTPVNEQFF. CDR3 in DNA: TGTGCCTGGAGTAGGGCCCCCGGGACTCCCGTAAATGAGCAGTTCTTC.